Below are 29 T cell receptor beta chains sequenced from a single sample in a study of T-cell reconstitution after alpha-beta-depleted transplantation in children. For TCRbeta, the library was prepared with unique molecular identifiers. TCRdb called the PCR reads again in MiXCR, with one record for every CDR3 protein. The top ten hold 13% to 15% of the sample, which has under 750,000 distinct CDR3 sequences, 23% seen once. Here the sequenced sample was PBMCs, mostly from graft donor cells, taken 360 days after TCRalphabeta/CD19-depleted stem cell transplant. The receptors here all came from a boy younger than two who had a stem cell transplant for acute myeloid leukemia, so the T cells may come from the graft donor.

This clonotype has ten or more counts. The chain carries TRBV28 and TRBJ2-3; D could derive from TRBD1 or TRBD2 (6 bases each). Trimming took off 2 bases at V and 4 bases at J, with 16 bases between the two ends. This CDR3 contains 16 residues. CDR1 is MDHEN, CDR2 SYDVKM, per germline. The CDR3 nucleotides read TGTGCCAGCAGTTTACGCCCTTGGGGGGCGCCAGATACGCAGTATTTT. Its protein is CASSLRPWGAPDTQYF.

This clonotype showed up many times. The chain carries TRBV10-3 and TRBJ2-7, with D perhaps TRBD1 or TRBD2 (5 bases each). Germline assignment: CDR1 ENHRY and CDR2 SYGVKD. The CDR3 runs to 15 residues. Trimming removed 4 bases at V and 3 bases at J, with 16 bases between. CDR3 residues: CAISAGTGIGYEQYF. The CDR3 coding sequence is TGTGCCATCAGTGCAGGGACCGGGATCGGCTACGAGCAGTACTTC.

This clonotype was recorded a few times. This sequence joins TRBV12-3 or TRBV12-4 and TRBJ1-4; TRBD1 aligns across 7 bases. With 6 bases clipped from V and 7 bases from J, the junction kept 14 bases outside the gene matches. This CDR3 has 16 residues. This CDR3 is CASSGSLTGRPEKLFF. The CDR3 DNA follows: TGTGCCAGCAGCGGCTCCTTGACAGGGCGGCCTGAAAAACTGTTTTTT.

This clonotype was counted many times. The gene calls are TRBV4-3 and TRBJ2-3, with D perhaps TRBD2 (5 bases). Trimming left V 1 base short and J 5 bases short, with 13 bases between. Germline-derived CDR1 and CDR2 are LGHNA and YSLEER. The CDR3 length is 15 residues. The CDR3 protein is CASSQVRGWGDTQYF. The CDR3 DNA follows: TGCGCCAGCAGCCAAGTACGGGGATGGGGAGATACGCAGTATTTT.

There are many counts of this clonotype. J is TRBJ2-3 and V is TRBV20-1; tentative D call: TRBD2 (7 bases). The CDR3 is 14 residues long. In germline, CDR1 is DFQATT, CDR2 SNEGSKA (reference sequence). CDR3 bases: TGCAGAGGGGCGGGGGCCTGGAGCACAGATACGCAGTATTTT. Translated, it gives CRGAGAWSTDTQYF.

This clonotype was counted only a few times. The chain employs TRBV12-5 and TRBJ2-5; 8 nucleotides match TRBD2. The CDR3 contains 17 residues. Germline assignment: CDR1 LGHNT and CDR2 FRNRAP. The V gene end was trimmed by 4 bases and the J gene end by 0 bases; junction bases not matched to a gene: 10. The CDR3 DNA sequence: TGTGCTAGTGGTTCCGGCCCAGCGGGGGTGGACCAAGAGACCCAGTACTTC. It specifies CASGSGPAGVDQETQYF.

V usage is TRBV7-9 and J usage is TRBJ2-3; weak D call: TRBD1 (6 bases). Germline CDR1 reads SEHNR; CDR2 reads FQNEAQ (reference sequence). The CDR3 totals 15 residues. Trimming took off 5 bases at V and 3 bases at J, with 15 bases between the two ends. This CDR3 is CASSVPGQPTDTQYF. The CDR3 DNA is TGTGCCAGCAGCGTCCCGGGACAACCGACAGATACGCAGTATTTT.

The chain recombines TRBV20-1 with TRBJ2-1, with 13 nucleotides matching TRBD2. V dropped 4 bases and J dropped 3; count of bases not matched to a gene: 9. Germline CDR1 reads DFQATT; CDR2 reads SNEGSKA (reference sequence). The CDR3 is 17 residues long. CDR3 loop: CSAIPLRTSGGYNEQFF. In nucleotides, the CDR3 is TGCAGTGCTATCCCCTTACGGACTAGCGGGGGCTACAATGAGCAGTTCTTC.

The chain recombines TRBV24-1 with TRBJ2-2; D is unclear. Germline CDR1 is KGHDR and CDR2 is SFDVKD. There are 13 residues in the CDR3. Trimming removed 5 bases from V and 4 bases from J, with 7 bases in between. CDR3: CATSVIPTGELFF. The CDR3 DNA is TGTGCCACCAGTGTCATCCCCACCGGGGAGCTGTTTTTT.

This clonotype occurred a few times. The chain combines TRBV12-3 or TRBV12-4 with TRBJ2-5; TRBD1 matches 7 bases. The CDR3 covers 15 residues. Unmatched junction bases numbered 6, after V lost 4 bases and J lost 1 base. This chain's CDR3 is CASSWTGAFQETQYF. The CDR3 DNA is TGTGCCAGCAGTTGGACAGGCGCCTTCCAAGAGACCCAGTACTTC.

This clonotype was counted many times. The chain employs TRBV20-1 and TRBJ2-1, with 9 bases fitting TRBD1. The CDR3 covers 16 residues. Germline V lookup: CDR1 DFQATT, CDR2 SNEGSKA (reference sequence). V lost 6 bases, J lost 2 bases, and 11 bases stayed unmatched. The CDR3 protein is CSATDPGTGTYNEQFF. The DNA of the CDR3 is TGCAGTGCCACGGACCCCGGGACAGGGACCTACAATGAGCAGTTCTTC.

This clonotype was counted only a few times. The chain recombines TRBV13 with TRBJ2-7; TRBD1 agrees at 7 bases. The length of the CDR3 is 16 residues. Per germline, CDR1 PRHDT and CDR2 FYEKMQ (reference sequence). J lost 5 bases, V lost 0 bases, and 10 bases had no gene match. CDR3 nucleotides: TGTGCCAGCAGCTTAGGCCTAAGGGGGCCGCAAGACGAGCAGTACTTC. It is translated as CASSLGLRGPQDEQYF.

This clonotype was seen many times. The gene calls are TRBV11-1 and TRBJ2-7; D gene unclear. Deletions cut 5 bases from V and 9 bases from J, with 17 bases between. The germline V gene encodes CDR1 SGHAT and CDR2 FQDESV (reference sequence). CDR3 length: 13 residues. CDR3 coding DNA: TGTGCCAGCAGCCTCACCTACGGGTCTACGCAGTACTTC. This codes for CASSLTYGSTQYF.

This chain's CDR3 is CSARAQNQPQHF. DNA of the CDR3: TGCAGTGCTAGAGCCCAGAATCAGCCCCAGCATTTT. The chain recombines TRBV20-1 with TRBJ1-5; D is uncertain. With 1 base removed from V and 4 bases from J, the gap between germline ends came to 5 bases. The CDR3 consists of 12 residues. Germline V CDR1 and CDR2: DFQATT, SNEGSKA (reference sequence).

There are a few counts of this clonotype. This rearrangement joins TRBV20-1 to TRBJ2-7, with 8 bases identical to TRBD2. The J segment lost 1 base and the V segment lost 0 bases, leaving 8 bases of the junction unmatched. This CDR3 is 16 amino acids long. Germline V gene sequence: CDR1 DFQATT, CDR2 SNEGSKA (reference sequence). As DNA, the CDR3 is TGCAGTGCTAGAGACCCAGCGGGGGCGATATCCTACGAGCAGTACTTC. This translates into CSARDPAGAISYEQYF.

This clonotype was found many times. V and J are TRBV6-1 and TRBJ2-1, with D unclear. The CDR3 has 15 amino acids. V lost 5 bases and J lost 5, with 16 bases in between. Per germline, CDR1 MNHNS and CDR2 SASEGT. This CDR3 reads CASSSPSSLNNEQFF. In DNA form, the CDR3 reads TGTGCCAGCAGTAGCCCCAGTTCCCTTAACAATGAGCAGTTCTTC.

The V gene is TRBV7-6, the J gene TRBJ2-5, with D perhaps matching TRBD1 (6 bases). There are 17 residues in the CDR3. V shed 2 bases and J shed 2 bases, with 18 bases lying between them. Germline V gene sequence: CDR1 SGHVS, CDR2 FNYEAQ. CDR3 nucleotide sequence: TGTGCCAGCAGCTTATCAGTTGAGGACAGTTTACAAGAGACCCAGTACTTC. This translates into CASSLSVEDSLQETQYF.

This clonotype was recorded many times. V gene TRBV20-1 combines with J gene TRBJ1-1; no firm D call. The germline V and J ends were trimmed by 1 base and 2 bases, with 14 bases remaining between them. The CDR3 runs 15 residues. Germline V CDR1 and CDR2: DFQATT, SNEGSKA (reference sequence). The CDR3 spells CSARGSDWVNTEAFF. Here the CDR3 DNA reads TGCAGTGCTAGAGGGAGCGATTGGGTAAACACTGAAGCTTTCTTT.

This clonotype has at least ten counts. CDR3 DNA: TGCGCCAGCAGCCAGGGGGGCCCAGATACGCAGTATTTT. Residues: CASSQGGPDTQYF. The genes are TRBV5-1 and TRBJ2-3, with TRBD1 as a possible D gene (7 bases). V was clipped by 4 bases and J by 4 bases, with 10 bases between them. Germline assignment: CDR1 SGHRS and CDR2 YFSETQ. This CDR3 comprises 13 residues.

This clonotype has more than one count but fewer than ten. This sequence joins TRBV6-5 and TRBJ2-2, with D possibly TRBD1 on 5 matching bases. Germline V lookup: CDR1 MNHEY, CDR2 SVGAGI. V was clipped by 3 bases and J by 1 base, with 9 bases between them. The CDR3 runs to 15 residues. CDR3 sequence reads: CASSYSQGNTGELFF. CDR3 DNA sequence: TGTGCCAGCAGTTATTCCCAGGGGAACACCGGGGAGCTGTTTTTT.

V is TRBV5-1 and J is TRBJ2-2; 9 bases map to TRBD1. The J segment lost 5 bases and the V segment lost 4 bases, leaving 3 bases of the junction unmatched. In germline, CDR1 is SGHRS, CDR2 YFSETQ. This CDR3 comprises 14 residues. CDR3 DNA sequence: TGCGCCAGCAGCCAAGGGACAGGGACCGGGGAGCTGTTTTTT. Protein: CASSQGTGTGELFF.

V is TRBV6-5 and J is TRBJ1-1; D not resolved. Germline CDR1 MNHEY, CDR2 SVGAGI. Trimming pared 2 bases from V and 1 base from J, leaving 2 bases between. This CDR3 comprises 12 residues. CDR3 bases: TGTGCCAGCAGTTACAAGAACACTGAAGCTTTCTTT. Protein sequence: CASSYKNTEAFF.

A few counts support this clonotype. The V gene is TRBV6-5, the J gene TRBJ2-7, with D tentatively TRBD2 (6 bases). The CDR3 length is 14 residues. The ends were cut back, 0 bases at V and 4 bases at J, with 10 bases in the middle. Looked up from germline, CDR1 is MNHEY and CDR2 is SVGAGI. The CDR3 coding sequence is TGTGCCAGCAGTTACTCATATGGGGGGTACGAGCAGTACTTC. This codes for CASSYSYGGYEQYF.

The chain links TRBV18 to TRBJ2-1; D gene uncertain. Per germline, CDR1 KGHSH and CDR2 LQKENI. This CDR3 is built from 16 residues. Deletions cut 0 bases from V and 4 bases from J, with 13 bases between. The CDR3 region has the DNA TGTGCCAGCTCACCACCGTCCTCCCTCTATTACAATGAGCAGTTCTTC. This gives the protein CASSPPSSLYYNEQFF.

This clonotype has just a few counts. The V and J genes are TRBV9 and TRBJ2-3; D gene uncertain. With 0 bases removed from V and 2 bases from J, the gap between germline ends came to 7 bases. The germline CDR1 and CDR2 sequences are SGDLS and YYNGEE. The CDR3 length is 14 residues. Written as DNA, the CDR3 is TGTGCCAGCAGCGTAGCAGTCTTCACAGATACGCAGTATTTT. This sequence encodes CASSVAVFTDTQYF.

The CDR3 DNA sequence: TGCGCCAGCAGCGCGGACATCCCGAATGAGCAGTTCTTC. Protein sequence: CASSADIPNEQFF. The rearrangement uses TRBV5-1 and TRBJ2-1; perhaps TRBD1 as D (5 bases). V shed 4 bases and J shed 7 bases, with 12 bases lying between them. The CDR3 covers 13 residues. The germline CDR1 and CDR2 sequences are SGHRS and YFSETQ. Using reference TRBV5-1 and TRBJ2-1 for the parts outside the CDR3, the full variable domain is KAGVTQTPRYLIKTRGQQVTLSCSPISGHRSVSWYQQTPGQGLQFLFEYFSETQRNKGNFPGRFSGRQFSNSRSEMNVSTLELGDSALYLCASSADIPNEQFFGPGTRLTVL.

The chain uses TRBV5-6 and TRBJ2-7; D remains ambiguous. V lost 0 bases to trimming and J lost 5 bases, with 9 bases between them. The germline V gene encodes CDR1 SGHDT and CDR2 YYEEEE. This CDR3 comprises 13 residues. CDR3 bases: TGTGCCAGCAGCTTGGGGACCTGGAACGAGCAGTACGTC. The encoded protein is CASSLGTWNEQYV.

This rearrangement joins TRBV29-1 to TRBJ2-1; no definite D call. Trimming took off 4 bases at V and 4 bases at J, with 14 bases between the two ends. Germline assignment: CDR1 SQVTM and CDR2 ANQGSEA. The CDR3 sequence is 14 residues long. DNA for the CDR3: TGCAGCGTTGGCCCTGGCTCCAAGTACAATGAGCAGTTCTTC. Protein sequence: CSVGPGSKYNEQFF.

This clonotype was seen more than once but under ten times. The chain links TRBV7-2 to TRBJ2-7; 7 bases fit TRBD1. Germline V gives CDR1 SGHTA, CDR2 FQGNSA. J gave up 1 base and V 5 bases, and 5 bases lay outside the gene matches. The CDR3 has 14 residues. The CDR3 nucleotides read TGTGCCAGCAGCGCAGACAGGGTTTCCTACGAGCAGTACTTC. Protein product: CASSADRVSYEQYF. The full variable domain, its missing parts supplied by reference TRBV7-2 and TRBJ2-7, is GAGVSQSPSNKVTEKGKDVELRCDPISGHTALYWYRQSLGQGLEFLIYFQGNSAPDKSGLPSDRFSAERTGGSVSTLTIQRTQQEDSAVYLCASSADRVSYEQYFGPGTRLTVT.